This entry features one T cell receptor (beta chain) sequence. Antigen unknown. The T cells that were sequenced for TCR beta were CD8+ and CD4+ cells from blood. Negative isolation yielded CD4+ and CD8+ T cells, and FACS enriched TEMRA cells. These data come from a study of CD8 T cells in Susac syndrome. CDR3 length equals 13 residues. Germline CDR1 SGHTA, CDR2 FQGTGA. Trimming took 1 base from V and 5 from J, leaving 8 bases between them. Broader study findings: The authors acknowledged that their TCR sequencing and HLA analysis involved a relatively small number of individuals.

The RNA input was roughly 0.45 to 1 ug, and it was reverse transcribed with random hexamers. Across 54 Vbeta and 13 Jbeta, TCR beta CDR3 was amplified with immunoSEQ multiplex PCR. MiXCR was run by TCRdb on the immunoSEQ multiplex PCR reads, yielding one entry per CDR3 protein. The sample shows approximately 180,000 distinct CDR3 sequences, 95% of them seen only once. Specimen: CD4+ T cells from PBMCs. This TCR derives from a human donor with multiple sclerosis. The V and J genes are TRBV7-3 and TRBJ2-5; D remains unclear. CDR3 sequence (DNA): TGTGCCAGCAGCTTAAATTTTATGGAGACCCAGTACTTC. It specifies CASSLNFMETQYF.